A selection of T cell receptor beta chains follows, all from one sample in a study of cytomegalovirus exposure and HLA in healthy donors. The table came from immunoSEQ multiplex PCR; TCRdb's copy has only in-frame clones and leaves some out. The sample lists roughly 200,000 clones; around 81% were seen once. Source material: PBMCs. Source of these receptors: a woman in her late teens or twenties in good health and CMV-seropositive. CDR3s include the opening cysteine and the closing phenylalanine or tryptophan. The order of the fields is CDR3 DNA, CDR3 protein, clone size, D gene, V gene, J gene. The D gene is left open where the match is weak. Clone size is stated in some rows and not others, as once, few, many or a class when expanded.

TGTGCCAGCAGCTTAGGCCTTACTAGCGTAGCCTACAATGAGCAGTTCTTC	CASSLGLTSVAYNEQFF	NA	TRBD2	TRBV13	TRBJ2-1
TGTGCCAGCAACCCTCGCCCGTCGCGGCGGGGGGGCAACACCGGGGAGCTGTTTTTT	CASNPRPSRRGGNTGELFF	NA	TRBD2	TRBV2	TRBJ2-2
TGCAGCGCCGCGGGGGGAATGAACACTGAAGCTTTCTTT	CSAAGGMNTEAFF	NA	NA	TRBV29-1	TRBJ1-1
TGTGCCAGCAGCCGGGGGGCCCGCACAGATACGCAGTATTTT	CASSRGARTDTQYF	NA	NA	TRBV5-6	TRBJ2-3
TGTGCCAGCTATTGGAGGTCTGGGGATCGGGGGACTGAAGCTTTCTTT	CASYWRSGDRGTEAFF	NA	NA	TRBV2	TRBJ1-1
TGTGCCAGCAGTGGCGACAGCTCGCCCAGTGTAGCCCTCCACTTT	CASSGDSSPSVALHF	few	NA	TRBV2	TRBJ1-6
TGTGCCAGCAGCCTTTGGACAGGGGAGGGCTACACCTTC	CASSLWTGEGYTF	few	TRBD1	TRBV6-6	TRBJ1-2
TGTGCCAGCAGCTTAGGAGACACAGGGAGGGATGAAGCTTTCTTT	CASSLGDTGRDEAFF	NA	NA	TRBV11-3	TRBJ1-1
TGTGCCATCAGTGAGGACAACAATCAGCCCCAGCATTTT	CAISEDNNQPQHF	NA	NA	TRBV10-3	TRBJ1-5
TGTGCCAGCAGTGGAAAAACAGGGCGAACTGAAGCTTTCTTT	CASSGKTGRTEAFF	NA	NA	TRBV6-1	TRBJ1-1
TGTGCCAGCAGTTTGGGGCTTGGTCGTCCCTTCACTGAAGCTTTCTTT	CASSLGLGRPFTEAFF	NA	NA	TRBV27	TRBJ1-1
TGTGCCAGCAAACATAGCGGACGCACAGATACGCAGTATTTT	CASKHSGRTDTQYF	NA	NA	TRBV13	TRBJ2-3
TGCAGCGTTAAGACTAGCGGGGGCCTGTACAATGAGCAGTTCTTC	CSVKTSGGLYNEQFF	once	TRBD2	TRBV29-1	TRBJ2-1
TGCAGCGTCATAACAGTGGGCACTGAAGCTTTCTTT	CSVITVGTEAFF	NA	NA	TRBV29-1	TRBJ1-1
TGTGCCAGCAGCCCTGGACAGGGGGAGTACGAGCAGTACTTC	CASSPGQGEYEQYF	NA	TRBD1	TRBV7-9	TRBJ2-7
TGCGCCAGCAGCCAAGTGATGGGGCAGTGGGAGACCCAGTACTTC	CASSQVMGQWETQYF	NA	NA	TRBV4-1	TRBJ2-5
TGTGCCAGCAGGAACAGGGGACGAGGCCTTCTACAGGGGGGGGCTTTCTTT	CASRNRGRGLLQGGAFF	NA	TRBD1	TRBV2	TRBJ1-1
TGTGCCAGCAAACCCACCGGGAGTCCGTCCGAGCAGTACTTC	CASKPTGSPSEQYF	NA	NA	TRBV6-6	TRBJ2-7
TGTGCCAGCAGCTTATTCAGGGGGAACACAGATACGCAGTATTTT	CASSLFRGNTDTQYF	NA	TRBD1	TRBV11-2	TRBJ2-3
TGTGCCAGCAGTGAAGATGGGGTTCACTCAGGGCAGCCCCAGCATTTT	CASSEDGVHSGQPQHF	NA	NA	TRBV2	TRBJ1-5
TGCGCCAGCAGCTTGGCGCGGGACTACGAGCAGTACTTC	CASSLARDYEQYF	NA	NA	TRBV5-1	TRBJ2-7
TGTGCCAGCAGCCCCCGGGGGACAGGGGGCATGGACGAGCAGTACTTC	CASSPRGTGGMDEQYF	NA	TRBD1	TRBV11-2	TRBJ2-7
TGTGCCAGCAGTGAAGCCTTGAGACTTTATTTGCATTTT	CASSEALRLYLHF	NA	NA	TRBV6-1	TRBJ1-5
TGTGCCAGCAGTGCGGTTGTGGTCGAAAAACTGTTTTTT	CASSAVVVEKLFF	NA	NA	TRBV6-1	TRBJ1-4
TGTGCCAGCAGCCAGGGGCTTGGGTTTTCTGGCTACACCTTC	CASSQGLGFSGYTF	once	NA	TRBV21-1	TRBJ1-2
TGTGCCAGTAGTCGCATATTGACACAAAGTCGGGCCAACGTCCTGACTTTC	CASSRILTQSRANVLTF	NA	NA	TRBV19	TRBJ2-6
TGTGCCAGCAGTGACGACACCGGGGAGCTGTTTTTT	CASSDDTGELFF	once	NA	TRBV2	TRBJ2-2
TGTGCCAGCAGCGACAACCAGTGGGTCTTACAAGATGAGCAGTTCTTC	CASSDNQWVLQDEQFF	NA	NA	TRBV2	TRBJ2-1
TGCGCCAGCAGCTTGCGGACTAGCGGGGGGAGTGAGCAGTTCTTC	CASSLRTSGGSEQFF	NA	TRBD2	TRBV5-1	TRBJ2-1
TGTGCCAGCAGCTTAGCGCAGGGGGCGTTCTATGGCTACACCTTC	CASSLAQGAFYGYTF	NA	TRBD1	TRBV7-2	TRBJ1-2
TGCGCCAGCAGCTTGTCAGTTTCTAGAGGGTACCAAGAGACCCAGTACTTC	CASSLSVSRGYQETQYF	once	NA	TRBV5-1	TRBJ2-5
TGTGCCAGTGGCCTTGGTCAGCCCCAGCATTTT	CASGLGQPQHF	NA	NA	TRBV6-5	TRBJ1-5
TGTGCCGTCCCCTCAGGGAATAATCCCCACGAGCAGTACTTC	CAVPSGNNPHEQYF	NA	NA	TRBV10-3	TRBJ2-7
TGTGCCAGTAGGACAGGGTCCCACGTGGATCAGCCCCAGCATTTT	CASRTGSHVDQPQHF	NA	TRBD1	TRBV19	TRBJ1-5
TGTGCCATCAGTGCGAGGACAGGGGACACCGGGGAGCTGTTTTTT	CAISARTGDTGELFF	NA	TRBD1	TRBV10-3	TRBJ2-2
TGTGCCAGCAGTGGGACAGGGGGGCCGGGTCAGCCCCAGCATTTT	CASSGTGGPGQPQHF	NA	TRBD1	TRBV25-1	TRBJ1-5
TGTGCCAGCAGTTACTTTGCACAGGGGTCTAAAGCTTTCTTT	CASSYFAQGSKAFF	NA	TRBD1	TRBV6-5	TRBJ1-1
TGTGCCAGCAGTGAAACGAGGGGGCTTATCTCCTACGAGCAGTACTTC	CASSETRGLISYEQYF	NA	TRBD1	TRBV6-1	TRBJ2-7
TGTGCCAGCAGTGAAGGTAGCGGGGGTCAAGATACGCAGTATTTT	CASSEGSGGQDTQYF	NA	TRBD2	TRBV6-1	TRBJ2-3
TGTGCCAGCAGTCAGGGGGCAGCTAATGAAAAACTGTTTTTT	CASSQGAANEKLFF	NA	TRBD1	TRBV6-1	TRBJ1-4
TGTGCCAGCAGTTCTACGGGGAAAGTCTCCGGGGAGCTGTTTTTT	CASSSTGKVSGELFF	once	NA	TRBV25-1	TRBJ2-2
TGTGCCAGTGGAGGCGAGACCCAGTACTTC	CASGGETQYF	once	NA	TRBV6-5	TRBJ2-5
TGTGCCAGCAGCCTCGGACTCGACAATGAGCAGTTCTTC	CASSLGLDNEQFF	NA	NA	TRBV7-7	TRBJ2-1
TGTGCCAGCTCACCGGCCCTCTCCCGGGCAGATACGCAGTATTTT	CASSPALSRADTQYF	NA	NA	TRBV18	TRBJ2-3
TGTGCCAGCAGCCTTGGAAGAGGCTACGAGCAGTACTTC	CASSLGRGYEQYF	once	NA	TRBV7-3	TRBJ2-7
TGTGCCAGCAGTGACGGGGGACTCTACGAGCAGTACTTC	CASSDGGLYEQYF	NA	NA	TRBV25-1	TRBJ2-7
TGTGCCAGCTCACCAACAACCCCCACAGGAACAGAGACCCAGTACTTC	CASSPTTPTGTETQYF	NA	NA	TRBV18	TRBJ2-5
TGTGCCAGCAGCAACCGGGACTCATATGGCTACACCTTC	CASSNRDSYGYTF	NA	NA	TRBV7-3	TRBJ1-2
TGTGCCAGCAGCTTAGGGGTGGTGGAGAATTCACCCCTCCACTTT	CASSLGVVENSPLHF	few	NA	TRBV11-2	TRBJ1-6
TGTGCCAGCTCACCGGGGCTAGCGGGGGCGACCCAGTACTTC	CASSPGLAGATQYF	NA	TRBD2	TRBV18	TRBJ2-5
TGTGCCAGCAGTGAAGCGCGAACCGCGGGTGGCTACACCTTC	CASSEARTAGGYTF	NA	NA	TRBV2	TRBJ1-2
TGTGCCAGCAGCCCAAGGGTCTACGGGGGGCGTGGGCAAGATACGCAGTATTTT	CASSPRVYGGRGQDTQYF	NA	NA	TRBV7-6	TRBJ2-3
TGTGCCAGTAGTATGGGAGGGGGAAACCAAGAGACCCAGTACTTC	CASSMGGGNQETQYF	NA	NA	TRBV19	TRBJ2-5
TGCGCCAGCAGCCAGGGGACACCGGGCCCGCCGCACGGTGAAAAACTGTTTTTT	CASSQGTPGPPHGEKLFF	NA	NA	TRBV4-1	TRBJ1-4
TGCGCCAGCAGCTTGGCCGGGACAGGGGCTGGCTACACCTTC	CASSLAGTGAGYTF	NA	TRBD1	TRBV5-1	TRBJ1-2